Listed below are T cell receptor beta chains from one sample, sequenced in a study of T cell responses to AZD1222 COVID-19 vaccine. The table came from immunoSEQ multiplex PCR; TCRdb's copy has only in-frame clones and leaves some out. Of 95,000 to 150,000 clones in the sample, 85% to 90% were seen once. The material sequenced was peripheral blood, taken on day 0 of AZD1222 vaccination. The receptors come from an adult in good health. CDR3s include the opening cysteine and the closing phenylalanine or tryptophan. D genes are given only for firm matches. The size entry is marked missing in some rows and otherwise reads once, few, many or a size class.

D: TRBD1; J: TRBJ1-6; size: NA; V: TRBV14; CDR3: CASSRDRVSPLHF; DNA: TGTGCCAGCAGCCGGGACAGGGTTTCACCCCTCCACTTT
D: NA; J: TRBJ2-7; size: NA; V: TRBV7-2; CDR3: CASSFGPPYEQYF; DNA: TGTGCCAGCAGCTTCGGGCCCCCCTACGAGCAGTACTTC
D: NA; J: TRBJ1-1; size: NA; V: TRBV12-5; CDR3: CASGLSRATEAFF; DNA: TGTGCTAGTGGTTTGAGCAGGGCCACTGAAGCTTTCTTT
D: NA; J: TRBJ1-5; size: NA; V: TRBV6-2/TRBV6-3; CDR3: CASSYTAGNQPQHF; DNA: TGTGCCAGCAGTTACACGGCCGGCAATCAGCCCCAGCATTTT
D: NA; J: TRBJ1-1; size: NA; V: TRBV5-8; CDR3: CASSLAWGLVGTEAFF; DNA: TGTGCCAGCAGCTTGGCCTGGGGTTTAGTGGGCACTGAAGCTTTCTTT
D: TRBD2; J: TRBJ2-3; size: NA; V: TRBV9; CDR3: CASSSTSGATQYF; DNA: TGTGCCAGCAGCTCGACTAGCGGGGCTACGCAGTATTTT
D: NA; J: TRBJ1-3; size: NA; V: TRBV5-1; CDR3: CASSPGRVSSGNTIYF; DNA: TGCGCCAGCAGCCCGGGACGGGTTAGCTCTGGAAACACCATATATTTT
D: TRBD2; J: TRBJ2-3; size: few; V: TRBV4-1; CDR3: CASSQDKGRAEDTQYF; DNA: TGCGCCAGCAGCCAAGATAAAGGGAGGGCTGAAGATACGCAGTATTTT
D: NA; J: TRBJ1-4; size: NA; V: TRBV1; CDR3: CTSSQDGAGSIATNEKLFF; DNA: TGCACCAGCAGCCAAGATGGTGCGGGTTCTATCGCAACTAATGAAAAACTGTTTTTT
D: TRBD2; J: TRBJ2-1; size: once; V: TRBV5-1; CDR3: CASSPPTVAGSWDEQFF; DNA: TGCGCCAGCAGCCCGCCCACTGTAGCGGGAAGTTGGGATGAGCAGTTCTTC
D: TRBD2; J: TRBJ2-7; size: NA; V: TRBV9; CDR3: CASSVRGLAGDEQYF; DNA: TGTGCCAGCAGCGTAAGGGGACTAGCGGGAGACGAGCAGTACTTC
D: NA; J: TRBJ1-4; size: NA; V: TRBV4-1; CDR3: CASRRGTNEKLFF; DNA: TGCGCCAGCCGGAGAGGAACTAATGAAAAACTGTTTTTT
D: NA; J: TRBJ1-6; size: NA; V: TRBV7-6; CDR3: CASSPRPGDGHNSPLHF; DNA: TGTGCCAGCAGCCCAAGGCCGGGGGACGGTCATAATTCACCCCTCCACTTT